This T cell receptor (beta chain) originates from a study of cytomegalovirus exposure and HLA in healthy donors. Overall study: In a previous analysis, around 120 million unique TCR beta sequences were found from 150 million to 200 million T cells.

V dropped 5 bases and J dropped 3 bases, with 10 bases sitting between them. CDR3 size: 13 residues. CDR1 is LNHNV and CDR2 is YYDKDF in the germline V gene (reference sequence). Primers: 60 Vbeta forward and 13 Jbeta reverse. Clones were sequenced by immunoSEQ multiplex PCR, and TCRdb holds only the in-frame ones, with some missing. The data show 150,000 to 200,000 clones, 60% to 80% seen once. This receptor was identified in a man aged 40-50 years in good health and CMV-seropositive. Sample: PBMCs. The chain couples TRBV15 to TRBJ1-1, with a possible D match to TRBD1 (6 bases). CDR3 nucleotide sequence: TGTGCCACCAGCGGCAGACAGGACACTGAAGCTTTCTTT. It specifies CATSGRQDTEAFF. The full variable domain, completed using reference TRBV15 and TRBJ1-1, is DAMVIQNPRYQVTQFGKPVTLSCSQTLNHNVMYWYQQKSSQAPKLLFHYYDKDFNNEADTPDNFQSRRPNTSFCFLDIRSPGLGDTAMYLCATSGRQDTEAFFGQGTRLTVV.